This T cell receptor beta chain derives from a study of cytomegalovirus exposure and HLA in healthy donors. Libraries were prepared by immunoSEQ multiplex PCR; TCRdb keeps only in-frame clonotypes and omits some of them. Of approximately 150,000 clones in the sample, over 80% were seen once. General observations from the study: For most TCR sequences rarity was the rule, although some public TCRs occurred in many donors.

About this clone: Its cognate antigen is unknown.

This CDR3 has 14 residues. The germline V gene encodes CDR1 MNHEY and CDR2 SVGAGI. With 5 bases clipped from V and 4 bases from J, the junction kept 7 bases outside the gene matches. The sequencing input was PBMCs. The chain carries TRBV6-5 and TRBJ1-1, with TRBD1 matching over 7 bases. The TCR comes from a man aged 18-30 years in good health and CMV-seropositive. The CDR3 reads CASSPYDRATEAFF. DNA for the CDR3: TGTGCCAGCAGTCCTTACGACAGGGCCACTGAAGCTTTCTTT.